Sequencing of this TCR beta chain was carried out in a study of T cells in Graves' hyperthyroidism and ophthalmopathy. A 10 ml volume of fresh peripheral blood provided the PBMCs. On this clonotype: The antigen is undetermined.

RNA transcripts gave rise to amplified TCR beta CDR3 regions. The TCR CDR3 was amplified in a first-round RT-PCR using the HTBI primer set. MiXCR, run by TCRdb on the multiplex PCR reads, gives a single entry per CDR3 protein. The sample consists of approximately 480,000 distinct CDR3 sequences, less than 25% of them appearing once. V was trimmed by 1 base and J by 1 base, leaving 5 bases between them. Per germline, CDR1 GTSNPN and CDR2 SVGIG (reference sequence). The CDR3 consists of 13 residues. Study observations and caveats: Stable hyperthyroidism and ophthalmopathy were separated using 13 V-J signatures.

J is TRBJ1-3 and V is TRBV30, with D perhaps matching TRBD1 (5 bases). The receptor was isolated from a man aged 18-30 years with Graves' hyperthyroidism. Sequencing was carried out using blood. The CDR3 sequence is CAWSGQSGNTIYF. CDR3 DNA sequence: TGTGCCTGGAGTGGACAGTCTGGAAACACCATATATTTT.